The subject of this entry is one TCR beta chain. Clones were read by immunoSEQ multiplex PCR, and TCRdb kept only the in-frame ones, dropping some. The table records around 99,000 clones, around nine tenths of them present only once. This record comes from a study of cytomegalovirus exposure and HLA in healthy donors. Germline loops: CDR1 GTSNPN, CDR2 SVGIG (reference sequence). The germline V and J ends were trimmed by 1 base and 11 bases, with 17 bases remaining between them. The CDR3 length is 13 residues. Specimen: PBMCs. The chain combines TRBV30 with TRBJ2-5; tentative D call: TRBD1 (7 bases). The receptor was derived from a woman between 18 and 30 years old in good health and CMV-seronegative. The CDR3 loop reads CAWSEGLAGGQYF. In DNA, the CDR3 is TGTGCCTGGAGTGAAGGGCTGGCAGGGGGGCAGTACTTC.